This T cell receptor (beta chain) stems from a study of cytomegalovirus exposure and HLA in healthy donors. As regards this clone: Its cognate antigen is unknown.

Healthy bone marrow donors made up the cohort. V lost 3 bases to trimming and J lost 0 bases, with 12 bases between them. This CDR3 has 15 residues. Germline CDR1 reads MNHEY; CDR2 reads SVGAGI. PCR primers comprised 60 Vbeta and 13 Jbeta primers. The method was immunoSEQ multiplex PCR; TCRdb's version includes in-frame clones alone and lacks a portion of them. The data contain over 200,000 clones, 85% of them seen just once; the ten biggest clones take up 1.3%. Study-wide points: TCR beta sequences reportedly predicted the HLA-A and HLA-B alleles of most subjects accurately. Donor immune exposure was known only as CMV serostatus.

The V gene is TRBV6-5, the J gene TRBJ2-7; no clear D. This clonotype was sampled from a human donor in good health. Specimen: PBMCs. The CDR3 nucleotides are TGTGCCAGCAGTTATACCTTTGACAACTCCTACGAGCAGTACTTC. Amino acid sequence: CASSYTFDNSYEQYF.